The 2 T cell receptor beta chains presented below share a single source sample, sequenced in a study of blood T cell repertoires in COVID-19 (dated by TCRdb to about 2020). Library preparation employed the immunoSEQ multiplex PCR assay. Not all clones reach the TCRdb copy of this immuneACCESS table, which keeps in-frame sequences only. Checked studies attribute under half of the gap to unresolved V genes and leave the rest unexplained. Present in this sample are 150,000 to 200,000 clones, less than 95% of which were seen just once. 0.6% to 0.9% of the sample comes from the top ten. The source material was peripheral blood. The receptor source for this set is a man aged 30 to 45 with COVID-19, enrolled during active disease.

This sequence joins TRBV4-1 and TRBJ2-1, with 7 bases that match TRBD2. The CDR3 has 20 amino acids. Germline trimming cut 1 base from V and 4 bases from J; bases unmatched to any gene: 19. CDR1 MGHRA and CDR2 YSYEKL come from the germline V gene. CDR3 region: CASSQVVLEGRRGTYNEQFF. In nucleotides, the CDR3 is TGCGCCAGCAGCCAAGTCGTTCTGGAGGGGCGGCGGGGGACGTACAATGAGCAGTTCTTC.

The J gene is TRBJ1-2, the V gene TRBV12-3 or TRBV12-4; D is possibly TRBD1 (6 bases). CDR3 length: 13 residues. V lost 7 bases and J lost 7, with 16 bases in between. The CDR3 loop reads CASTLGGGFGYTF. CDR3 nucleotides: TGTGCCAGCACTTTGGGGGGGGGCTTTGGCTACACCTTC.